The 23 T cell receptor beta chains in this list originate from one sample, sequenced in a study of blood T cell repertoires in COVID-19. Here immunoSEQ multiplex PCR was the method, and the copy in TCRdb shows in-frame clones only, minus some. The table lists just under 80,000 clones, 88% of them singletons. The sequenced sample consisted of peripheral blood. These receptors originate from a human donor in a cohort sampled during active COVID-19.

The chain joins TRBV5-4 to TRBJ2-5; 12 nucleotides match TRBD2. This CDR3 spans 15 amino acids. CDR1 is SGHNT, CDR2 YYREEE, per germline (reference sequence). Unmatched junction bases numbered 1, after V lost 1 base and J lost 3 bases. As DNA, the CDR3 is TGTGCCAGCAGCTTGAGGACTAGCGGGGAAGAGACCCAGTACTTC. Protein sequence: CASSLRTSGEETQYF.

The genes are TRBV27 and TRBJ2-7, with TRBD1 identical over 9 bases. V was clipped by 6 bases and J by 4 bases; unmatched bases: 13. The germline V gene has CDR1 MNHEY and CDR2 SMNVEV (reference sequence). The CDR3 length is 16 residues. The CDR3 DNA is TGTGCCAGCAGCAGGAAACCGGGACAGGGCGCTTACGAGCAGTACTTC. Residues: CASSRKPGQGAYEQYF.

The J gene is TRBJ1-3, the V gene TRBV30; D remains unclear. V gave up 3 bases and J gave up 0 bases, with 9 bases separating them. Germline loops: CDR1 GTSNPN, CDR2 SVGIG (reference sequence). The CDR3 runs 14 residues. CDR3 sequence: CAWSAGSSGNTIYF. CDR3 sequence (DNA): TGTGCCTGGAGCGCCGGGAGCTCTGGAAACACCATATATTTT.

The genes are TRBV3-1 (or the pseudogene TRBV3-2) and TRBJ2-7; weak D call: TRBD2 (6 bases). CDR1 and CDR2 from the germline V gene are LGHDT and YNNKEL (reference sequence). The CDR3 totals 12 residues. V was trimmed by 5 bases and J by 7 bases, leaving 12 bases between them. CDR3 in amino acids: CASSSAGGEQYF. CDR3 in DNA: TGTGCCAGCAGCTCCGCAGGAGGGGAGCAGTACTTC.

The chain joins TRBV7-9 to TRBJ1-1; a possible D gene is TRBD1 (5 bases). The V gene lost 8 bases and the J gene lost 1 base, with 14 bases spanning the gap. CDR3 size: 14 residues. Per the germline V gene, CDR1 is SEHNR and CDR2 is FQNEAQ (reference sequence). CDR3 DNA sequence: TGTGCCAGCGGCTCGAGACAGCCGAACACTGAAGCTTTCTTT. Translating gives CASGSRQPNTEAFF. The variable domain in full, with the rest retrieved from reference TRBV7-9 and TRBJ1-1, is DTGVSQNPRHKITKRGQNVTFRCDPISEHNRLYWYRQTLGQGPEFLTYFQNEAQLEKSRLLSDRFSAERPKGSFSTLEIQRTEQGDSAMYLCASGSRQPNTEAFFGQGTRLTVV.

The V and J genes are TRBV18 and TRBJ2-3, with D unclear. Germline values: CDR1 KGHSH, CDR2 LQKENI. Deletions cut 5 bases from V and 0 bases from J, with 9 bases between. The CDR3 has 14 residues. The CDR3 loop reads CASSAISSTDTQYF. CDR3 coding DNA: TGTGCCAGCTCAGCGATATCTAGCACAGATACGCAGTATTTT.

The rearrangement links TRBV3-1 (or the pseudogene TRBV3-2) to TRBJ2-1, with a possible D match to TRBD2 (7 bases). The CDR3 contains 17 residues. Looked up from germline, CDR1 is LGHDT and CDR2 is YNNKEL (reference sequence). Trimming took 4 bases from V and 0 from J, leaving 16 bases between them. CDR3 in amino acids: CASSPGPGGPSYNEQFF. The CDR3 nucleotides are TGTGCCAGCAGCCCTGGACCCGGGGGGCCCTCCTACAATGAGCAGTTCTTC.

The chain links TRBV18 to TRBJ1-5; TRBD1 is a possible D gene (5 bases). CDR1 is KGHSH and CDR2 is LQKENI in the germline V gene. Trimming took 3 bases from V and 5 from J, leaving 11 bases between them. The CDR3 is made up of 14 amino acids. CDR3 amino acids: CASSPSTGDQPQHF. The CDR3 coding sequence is TGTGCCAGCTCACCTTCCACAGGTGATCAGCCCCAGCATTTT.

This clone was counted once. The V gene is TRBV4-3, the J gene TRBJ2-3; TRBD2 aligns across 10 bases. This CDR3 region has 18 residues. Germline V gene data show CDR1 as LGHNA and CDR2 as YSLEER. Trimming at V came to 1 base and at J to 3 bases, leaving 10 bases not matched to a gene. CDR3 region: CASSQAGLLTSGTDTQYF. DNA of the CDR3: TGCGCCAGCAGCCAAGCTGGGCTCCTGACTAGCGGGACAGATACGCAGTATTTT.

The chain links TRBV6-4 to TRBJ2-1, with 7 nucleotides matching TRBD2. CDR3 size: 14 residues. The V and J ends lost 4 bases and 5 bases, in that order; junction bases with no gene match: 5. Per germline, CDR1 MRHNA and CDR2 SNTAGT. CDR3 in DNA: TGTGCCAGCAGTGTGGCGGGAGCCCACAATGAGCAGTTCTTC. This sequence encodes CASSVAGAHNEQFF.

The CDR3 nucleotides are TGCGCCAGCAGCTTCAATAGCGGGACAACCTACGAGCAGTACTTC. This gives the protein CASSFNSGTTYEQYF. The chain combines TRBV5-1 with TRBJ2-7; the match to TRBD2 covers 8 bases. V lost 2 bases and J lost 2; bases outside the gene matches: 6. Germline V gives CDR1 SGHRS, CDR2 YFSETQ. The CDR3 totals 15 residues.

The chain is built from TRBV4-2 and TRBJ2-7, with 9 bases that match TRBD1. The V gene end was trimmed by 4 bases and the J gene end by 5 bases; junction bases not matched to a gene: 15. Germline loops: CDR1 LGHNA, CDR2 YNFKEQ. This CDR3 comprises 17 residues. The CDR3 here is CASSPTHAQGATDEQYF. The CDR3 DNA is TGTGCCAGCAGCCCTACCCATGCACAGGGGGCGACAGACGAGCAGTACTTC.

V gene TRBV7-2 combines with J gene TRBJ1-1; D not resolved. Trimming removed 2 bases from V and 2 bases from J, with 9 bases in between. CDR1 and CDR2 from the germline V gene are SGHTA and FQGNSA. CDR3 length equals 14 residues. The CDR3 here is CASSLTVSNTEAFF. Written as DNA, the CDR3 is TGTGCCAGCAGCTTAACAGTTTCAAACACTGAAGCTTTCTTT.

The chain has TRBV18 and TRBJ2-7; 13 positions agree with TRBD2. J gave up 3 bases and V 2 bases, and 7 bases lay outside the gene matches. This CDR3 is built from 17 residues. Germline V gives CDR1 KGHSH, CDR2 LQKENI. CDR3 nucleotides: TGTGCCAGCTCACCAACGACTAGCGGGAGGAAGAACTACGAGCAGTACTTC. Protein: CASSPTTSGRKNYEQYF.

The V call is TRBV6-5, the J call TRBJ1-2; D gene unclear. Germline CDR1 reads MNHEY; CDR2 reads SVGAGI. This CDR3 contains 15 residues. Trimming removed 6 bases from V and 6 bases from J, with 20 bases in between. The CDR3 bases are TGTGCCAGCAGCCCAAACCCTAGACTAGCCGATGGCTACACCTTC. Amino acid sequence: CASSPNPRLADGYTF.

V gene TRBV27 combines with J gene TRBJ2-7; D is perhaps TRBD1 (6 bases). The CDR3 contains 15 residues. The V gene's germline CDR1 is MNHEY and CDR2 SMNVEV (reference sequence). Trimming shortened V by 5 bases and J by 2 bases, and 16 bases separated the two germline ends. CDR3 in DNA: TGTGCCAGCAGTCCTCACGGGACAACCCCCTACGAGCAGTACTTC. Translating it yields CASSPHGTTPYEQYF.

The chain combines TRBV7-2 with TRBJ1-2; D ambiguous. V was shortened by 11 bases and J by 1 base, with 14 bases between the two germline ends. The CDR3 runs 13 residues. Looked up from germline, CDR1 is SGHTA and CDR2 is FQGNSA. The CDR3 is CASTSGGNYGYTF. In DNA form, the CDR3 reads TGTGCCTCTACCAGCGGCGGTAACTATGGCTACACCTTC.

V gene TRBV5-4 combines with J gene TRBJ1-2, with 11 bases aligning to TRBD1. The CDR3 is made up of 14 amino acids. Unmatched junction bases numbered 7, after V lost 4 bases and J lost 8 bases. Germline CDR1 is SGHNT and CDR2 is YYREEE (reference sequence). Here the CDR3 DNA reads TGTGCCAGCAGCATAAAGGACAGGGGGCAGGGCTACACCTTC. Amino acid sequence: CASSIKDRGQGYTF.

This rearrangement joins TRBV9 to TRBJ2-2; 9 bases agree with TRBD2. The CDR3 extends over 17 amino acids. The germline CDR1 and CDR2 sequences are SGDLS and YYNGEE. Trimming removed 0 bases from V and 7 bases from J; junction bases left unmatched: 10. CDR3 nucleotide sequence: TGTGCCAGCAGCGTAGCTGCTAGCGGGGCCTCTAGCGGGGAGCTGTTTTTT. Its protein product is CASSVAASGASSGELFF.

Only one count was recorded for this clone. A single base separates this from a much larger clone, so it may be a read error. The genes are TRBV4-2 and TRBJ2-2, with TRBD1 as a possible D gene (5 bases). CDR1 and CDR2 (germline): LGHNA, YNFKEQ. Between the trimmed V and J ends, which lost 2 bases and 5 bases, there was a span of 6 bases. The CDR3 consists of 13 residues. In DNA, the CDR3 is TGTGCCAGCAGCCAACAGGGAACCGGGGAGCTGTTTTTT. Its protein is CASSQQGTGELFF.

V usage is TRBV19 and J usage is TRBJ1-6, with TRBD1 as a possible D gene (6 bases). Germline CDR1 and CDR2: LNHDA and SQIVND (reference sequence). The germline V and J ends were trimmed by 1 base and 10 bases, with 17 bases remaining between them. CDR3 length: 16 residues. CDR3 nucleotides: TGTGCCAGTAGTATAGTCCAGGGGAGTTATGCATCACCCCTCCACTTT. Amino acids: CASSIVQGSYASPLHF. Looking up the rest from reference TRBV19 and TRBJ1-6 gives the full variable domain: DGGITQSPKYLFRKEGQNVTLSCEQNLNHDAMYWYRQDPGQGLRLIYYSQIVNDFQKGDIAEGYSVSREKKESFPLTVTSAQKNPTAFYLCASSIVQGSYASPLHFGNGTRLTVT.

The genes are TRBV6-5 and TRBJ1-4; 8 bases agree with TRBD1. The length of the CDR3 is 16 residues. The germline gives CDR1 MNHEY, CDR2 SVGAGI. The V segment lost 0 bases and the J segment 10 bases; nucleotides outside the gene matches: 10. CDR3 sequence: CASSYSSNGQGGKLFF. The CDR3 DNA reads TGTGCCAGCAGTTACTCGAGCAATGGACAGGGCGGAAAACTGTTTTTT.

The gene calls are TRBV2 and TRBJ2-5; TRBD1 agrees at 11 bases. CDR3 length equals 15 residues. V trimming: 6 bases; J trimming: 4 bases; junction bases outside the gene matches: 7. Germline V gene data show CDR1 as SNHLY and CDR2 as FYNNEI. The CDR3 protein is CASSGDRGGRETQYF. The CDR3 DNA reads TGTGCCAGCAGCGGGGACAGGGGGGGACGAGAGACCCAGTACTTC.